One and the same sample provided the 14 T cell receptor beta chains below, sequenced in a study of shared clonotypes between healthy human individuals (dated by TCRdb to about 2020). For the CD8 naive samples, CD45RO-negative cells were positively selected for CCR7, yielding a CD45RA+CCR7+ population from which TemRA cells were excluded. The library was obtained by the immunoSEQ multiplex PCR assay. TCRdb mirrors the immuneACCESS table, restricted to in-frame sequences. Some clones are absent from its copies; in checked studies, under half trace to an unresolved V gene, and the reason for the others is unknown. For this sample there are around 2.1 million clones; 85% to 95% appear just once. 1.5% to 2% of the sample comes from the top ten. The sequencing sample was made of naive CD8+ T cells from PBMCs. The intended sense of this specimen's cell subset or site label: CD45RA+CCR7+. The receptors stem from a man aged 18 to 30 in good health. Some clones in this sample may be carry-over from other donors' samples.

The sample holds a few counts of this clone. Because the CDR3 is missing its conserved closing phenylalanine or tryptophan, this is likely a read error. The limits of the CDR3 on the DNA are not certain, so only TCRdb's listed CDR3 is given. This sequence joins TRBV5-1 and TRBJ1-4. Germline assignment: CDR1 SGHRS and CDR2 YFSETQ. The CDR3 spans 10 residues, counting both ends. Here the CDR3 reads CASSFHTTGG.

This chain connects TRBV6-1 to TRBJ2-7; 8 bases match TRBD2. V trimming: 0 bases; J trimming: 4 bases; junction bases outside the gene matches: 11. CDR3 length: 17 amino acids. Germline V gives CDR1 MNHNS, CDR2 SASEGT. As DNA, the CDR3 is TGTGCCAGCAGTGAAGCGCTTCGTCTAGCGGGCTCATACGAGCAGTACTTC. Encoded protein: CASSEALRLAGSYEQYF.

The chain couples TRBV6-4 to TRBJ1-1, with D uncertain. Germline CDR1 and CDR2: MRHNA and SNTAGT. CDR3 length: 17 amino acids. V lost 6 bases to trimming and J lost 2 bases, with 22 bases between them. The CDR3 here is CASRNPEGPLANTEAFF. In DNA form, the CDR3 reads TGTGCCAGCAGGAACCCCGAAGGACCCTTGGCCAACACTGAAGCTTTCTTT.

The V gene is TRBV7-8, the J gene TRBJ2-1; unclear D gene. The germline gives CDR1 SGHVS, CDR2 FQNEAQ. V was cut by 5 bases and J by 7 bases, with 15 bases left in between. The CDR3 covers 14 residues. DNA of the CDR3: TGTGCCAGCAGCCTGAGACTTTTTCGTAATGAGCAGTTCTTC. Translating it yields CASSLRLFRNEQFF. Variable domain in full (rest from reference TRBV7-8 and TRBJ2-1): GAGVSQSPRYKVAKRGQDVALRCDPISGHVSLFWYQQALGQGPEFLTYFQNEAQLDKSGLPSDRFFAERPEGSVSTLKIQRTQQEDSAVYLCASSLRLFRNEQFFGPGTRLTVL.

In its sample, this clone was seen a few times. Within the sample, other DNA sequences also encode this same CDR3. CDR3 protein: CASSQGLAGAETQYF. Here the CDR3 DNA reads TGCGCCAGCAGCCAAGGGCTAGCGGGGGCGGAGACCCAGTACTTC. The chain joins TRBV4-3 to TRBJ2-5, with 10 bases that match TRBD2. V was clipped by 1 base and J by 5 bases; unmatched bases: 4. The germline V gene encodes CDR1 LGHNA and CDR2 YSLEER. The CDR3 consists of 15 residues.

The chain has TRBV5-6 and TRBJ1-1; 7 nucleotides agree with TRBD1. Germline V lookup: CDR1 SGHDT, CDR2 YYEEEE. The junction had 5 bases not matched to a gene; V was cut back by 5 bases and J by 1 base. The CDR3 has 14 amino acids. Here the CDR3 DNA reads TGTGCCAGCAGTTGGGACAGCAGGAACACTGAAGCTTTCTTT. Protein product: CASSWDSRNTEAFF.

This clone occurred a few times. The chain joins TRBV5-5 to TRBJ1-1, with D uncertain. This CDR3 is 14 amino acids long. The germline gives CDR1 SGHKS, CDR2 YYEKEE (reference sequence). V was shortened by 0 bases and J by 4 bases, with 10 bases between the two germline ends. The DNA for the CDR3 is TGTGCCAGCAGCTTGGTACAAGTAGGCACTGAAGCTTTCTTT. Its protein product is CASSLVQVGTEAFF.

This chain uses TRBV7-2 with TRBJ2-3; TRBD2 aligns across 9 bases. The trim removed 0 bases at V and 4 bases at J, leaving 8 bases unmatched. The germline gives CDR1 SGHTA, CDR2 FQGNSA. The length of the CDR3 is 17 residues. CDR3 residues: CASSLAASGRLADTQYF. In nucleotides, the CDR3 is TGTGCCAGCAGCTTAGCGGCCAGCGGGAGGTTGGCAGATACGCAGTATTTT. Using reference TRBV7-2 and TRBJ2-3 for the parts outside the CDR3, the full variable domain is GAGVSQSPSNKVTEKGKDVELRCDPISGHTALYWYRQSLGQGLEFLIYFQGNSAPDKSGLPSDRFSAERTGGSVSTLTIQRTQQEDSAVYLCASSLAASGRLADTQYFGPGTRLTVL.

Details on this clone: This sample also contains other DNA sequences that code for the same CDR3. The chain uses TRBV11-2 and TRBJ2-7, with a tentative D call TRBD2 (6 bases). CDR3 length equals 13 residues. Germline CDR1 and CDR2: SGHAT and FQNNGV. The V gene lost 5 bases and the J gene lost 0 bases, with 8 bases spanning the gap. The CDR3 bases are TGTGCCAGCAGCCCGGGACTCTCCTACGAGCAGTACTTC. It yields the protein CASSPGLSYEQYF. Drawing the rest from reference TRBV11-2 and TRBJ2-7, the complete variable domain is EAGVAQSPRYKIIEKRQSVAFWCNPISGHATLYWYQQILGQGPKLLIQFQNNGVVDDSQLPKDRFSAERLKGVDSTLKIQPAKLEDSAVYLCASSPGLSYEQYFGPGTRLTVT.

The chain couples TRBV7-2 to TRBJ2-5, with a weak D call TRBD2 (5 bases). The V gene's germline CDR1 is SGHTA and CDR2 FQGNSA. V lost 4 bases, J lost 5 bases, and 20 bases lay in between. CDR3 size: 16 residues. In DNA, the CDR3 is TGTGCCAGCAGCTCCGGCTTAGCGAGAAGCCAGGAGACCCAGTACTTC. It encodes CASSSGLARSQETQYF.

The V call is TRBV7-8, the J call TRBJ2-7; possibly TRBD2 for D (6 bases). Per the germline V gene, CDR1 is SGHVS and CDR2 is FQNEAQ. The CDR3 has 14 residues. V gave up 1 base and J gave up 5 bases, with 12 bases separating them. In DNA form, the CDR3 reads TGTGCCAGCAGCTTAGTCGTAGCGGCCCACGAGCAGTACTTC. It codes for CASSLVVAAHEQYF.

The chain combines TRBV20-1 with TRBJ1-2, with D uncertain. Germline loops: CDR1 DFQATT, CDR2 SNEGSKA (reference sequence). V shed 8 bases and J shed 1 base, with 8 bases lying between them. CDR3 length: 11 residues. The CDR3: CSPKFNYGYTF. The CDR3 DNA reads TGCAGTCCAAAATTTAACTATGGCTACACCTTC.

The chain recombines TRBV5-1 with TRBJ2-1; D might be TRBD1 or TRBD2, each matching 5 bases. The CDR3 length is 14 residues. Germline V gives CDR1 SGHRS, CDR2 YFSETQ. Trimming pared 5 bases from V and 0 bases from J, leaving 9 bases between. Here the CDR3 DNA reads TGCGCCAGCAGAGGGGAGTACTCCTACAATGAGCAGTTCTTC. It translates to CASRGEYSYNEQFF.

In this sample, this clone turned up once. The V call is TRBV11-2, the J call TRBJ2-1; 9 nucleotides align to TRBD2. J lost 3 bases, V lost 1 base, and 13 bases had no gene match. The CDR3 has 19 residues. Per the germline V gene, CDR1 is SGHAT and CDR2 is FQNNGV. The CDR3 DNA reads TGTGCCAGCAGCTTAGGCCCCGCTAGCGGGGAGGGGGACTACAATGAGCAGTTCTTC. Translated: CASSLGPASGEGDYNEQFF.